This is a list of T cell receptor beta chains from one sample in a study of shared clonotypes between healthy human individuals. TCRdb's table, derived via immunoSEQ multiplex PCR, lists solely in-frame clones and lacks some. The sample holds 490,000 or so clones, 76% seen once. Sample: PBMCs. These receptors were taken from a woman aged 40 to 49 in good health. Some clones in this sample may be carry-over from other donors' samples. CDR3s include the opening cysteine and the closing phenylalanine or tryptophan. The order of the fields is J gene, D gene, clone size, V gene, CDR3 protein, CDR3 DNA. D genes are given only for firm matches. Clone size is not always given. Where it is, it says once, few, many or a class for expanded clones.

j_call: TRBJ2-7
d_call: .
clone_size: .
v_call: TRBV2
cdr3_aa: CASSGHSYEQYF
cdr3_nt: TGTGCCAGCAGTGGTCACTCCTACGAGCAGTACTTC

j_call: TRBJ2-7
d_call: TRBD2
clone_size: few
v_call: TRBV6-1
cdr3_aa: CASSDGGTSWEQYF
cdr3_nt: TGTGCCAGCAGTGACGGAGGGACTAGCTGGGAGCAGTACTTC

j_call: TRBJ2-2
d_call: TRBD2
clone_size: .
v_call: TRBV4-3
cdr3_aa: CASSQDWLTSGVTGELFF
cdr3_nt: TGCGCCAGCAGCCAAGATTGGCTTACTAGCGGGGTCACCGGGGAGCTGTTTTTT

j_call: TRBJ1-2
d_call: .
clone_size: .
v_call: TRBV19
cdr3_aa: CASSIPRFGAGDRWGYGYTF
cdr3_nt: TGTGCCAGTAGTATTCCTCGTTTTGGGGCCGGCGATCGATGGGGCTATGGCTACACCTTC

j_call: TRBJ1-2
d_call: .
clone_size: few
v_call: TRBV11-2
cdr3_aa: CASSSQRGGRSGGYTF
cdr3_nt: TGTGCCAGCAGCTCACAGCGTGGTGGCCGATCGGGTGGCTACACCTTC

j_call: TRBJ1-4
d_call: .
clone_size: .
v_call: TRBV5-1
cdr3_aa: CASSLQGPNEKLFF
cdr3_nt: TGCGCCAGCAGCTTGCAGGGTCCTAATGAAAAACTGTTTTTT

j_call: TRBJ1-1
d_call: .
clone_size: .
v_call: TRBV7-2
cdr3_aa: CASSLADTTNTEAFF
cdr3_nt: TGTGCCAGCAGCTTAGCGGACACCACGAACACTGAAGCTTTCTTT

j_call: TRBJ2-1
d_call: .
clone_size: .
v_call: TRBV4-1
cdr3_aa: CASSRPEASRGNEQFF
cdr3_nt: TGCGCCAGCAGTCGACCGGAGGCCTCCAGGGGAAATGAGCAGTTCTTC

j_call: TRBJ2-2
d_call: .
clone_size: .
v_call: TRBV5-1
cdr3_aa: CASSSTGTTNTGELFF
cdr3_nt: TGCGCCAGCAGCTCTACCGGGACAACGAACACCGGGGAGCTGTTTTTT

j_call: TRBJ1-1
d_call: .
clone_size: .
v_call: TRBV19
cdr3_aa: CASSTHSNTEAFF
cdr3_nt: TGTGCCAGTAGTACCCACAGTAACACTGAAGCTTTCTTT

j_call: TRBJ1-1
d_call: .
clone_size: .
v_call: TRBV19
cdr3_aa: CASRKGGLDTEAFF
cdr3_nt: TGTGCCAGTAGAAAGGGGGGGTTGGACACTGAAGCTTTCTTT

j_call: TRBJ2-5
d_call: TRBD2
clone_size: .
v_call: TRBV29-1
cdr3_aa: CSVEGAGGQETQYF
cdr3_nt: TGCAGCGTTGAGGGAGCGGGAGGGCAAGAGACCCAGTACTTC

j_call: TRBJ1-3
d_call: TRBD1
clone_size: .
v_call: TRBV19
cdr3_aa: CASNTGGLSGNTIYF
cdr3_nt: TGTGCCAGTAATACAGGGGGCCTCTCTGGAAACACCATATATTTT

j_call: TRBJ2-7
d_call: .
clone_size: .
v_call: TRBV28
cdr3_aa: CASSGRSGRFYEQYF
cdr3_nt: TGTGCCAGCAGTGGACGATCCGGGCGGTTCTACGAGCAGTACTTC

j_call: TRBJ2-5
d_call: TRBD2
clone_size: once
v_call: TRBV2
cdr3_aa: CASFGERGGETQYF
cdr3_nt: TGTGCCAGCTTCGGGGAGCGGGGGGGAGAGACCCAGTACTTC

j_call: TRBJ2-6
d_call: TRBD1
clone_size: .
v_call: TRBV5-1
cdr3_aa: CASSLGQGSGANVLTF
cdr3_nt: TGCGCCAGCAGCTTGGGACAGGGTTCTGGGGCCAACGTCCTGACTTTC

j_call: TRBJ2-1
d_call: TRBD2
clone_size: .
v_call: TRBV19
cdr3_aa: CASSISAGRAYNEQFF
cdr3_nt: TGTGCCAGTAGTATATCAGCAGGGAGGGCCTACAATGAGCAGTTCTTC

j_call: TRBJ1-5
d_call: .
clone_size: .
v_call: TRBV9
cdr3_aa: CASSVGEGSNQPQHF
cdr3_nt: TGTGCCAGCAGCGTAGGGGAGGGTAGCAATCAGCCCCAGCATTTT

j_call: TRBJ1-4
d_call: .
clone_size: .
v_call: TRBV4-3
cdr3_aa: CASSQAPQGGEKLFF
cdr3_nt: TGCGCCAGCAGCCAAGCCCCGCAGGGCGGTGAAAAACTGTTTTTT

j_call: TRBJ2-1
d_call: TRBD2
clone_size: few
v_call: TRBV28
cdr3_aa: CASSPPYFQRDDEQFF
cdr3_nt: TGTGCCAGCAGTCCCCCTTACTTCCAGCGGGACGATGAGCAGTTCTTC

j_call: TRBJ1-3
d_call: .
clone_size: .
v_call: TRBV29-1
cdr3_aa: CSVGESGNTIYF
cdr3_nt: TGCAGCGTGGGGGAATCTGGAAACACCATATATTTT

j_call: TRBJ1-2
d_call: TRBD1
clone_size: .
v_call: TRBV5-6
cdr3_aa: CASSSPGQASRTNYGYTF
cdr3_nt: TGTGCCAGCAGCTCGCCGGGACAGGCTTCGAGGACTAACTATGGCTACACCTTC

j_call: TRBJ2-6
d_call: .
clone_size: .
v_call: TRBV27
cdr3_aa: CASSQSWANVLTF
cdr3_nt: TGTGCCAGCAGCCAGTCCTGGGCCAACGTCCTGACTTTC

j_call: TRBJ2-5
d_call: .
clone_size: .
v_call: TRBV6-5
cdr3_aa: CASSPRLRHQETQYF
cdr3_nt: TGTGCCAGCAGTCCTCGGTTGAGACACCAAGAGACCCAGTACTTC

j_call: TRBJ1-5
d_call: .
clone_size: few
v_call: TRBV9
cdr3_aa: CASSVEENQPQHF
cdr3_nt: TGTGCCAGCAGCGTAGAAGAGAATCAGCCCCAGCATTTT

j_call: TRBJ2-3
d_call: TRBD2
clone_size: .
v_call: TRBV11-2
cdr3_aa: CASSSGTSGSRGDTQYF
cdr3_nt: TGTGCCAGCAGCTCAGGGACTAGCGGGAGCCGCGGAGATACGCAGTATTTT

j_call: TRBJ2-3
d_call: .
clone_size: .
v_call: TRBV6-1
cdr3_aa: CASSEVRDGGNTQYF
cdr3_nt: TGTGCCAGCAGTGAAGTCCGGGACGGGGGAAATACGCAGTATTTT